The 2 T cell receptor beta chains given below trace back to one sample, sequenced in a study of response to subunit inactivated influenza vaccine. TCRdb called the RT-PCR reads again in MiXCR, with one record for every CDR3 protein. Of fewer than 550,000 distinct CDR3 sequences in the sample, 25% were seen once. The sequencing used CD4+ T cells sorted from PBMCs, collected 5 days after vaccination. The receptors shown here come from a man aged 45 to 65 who received an inactivated influenza vaccine.

This clonotype came up once. This rearrangement joins TRBV6-2 or TRBV6-3 to TRBJ2-1, with D possibly TRBD1 on 6 matching bases. Germline values: CDR1 MNHEY, CDR2 SVGEGT. Trimming removed 7 bases from V and 7 bases from J, with 17 bases in between. The CDR3 extends over 14 amino acids. The CDR3 is CASTQQGTLNEQFF. The DNA for the CDR3 is TGTGCCAGCACCCAACAGGGTACCCTTAATGAGCAGTTCTTC.

This rearrangement joins TRBV20-1 to TRBJ1-5; tentative D call: TRBD1 (5 bases). Trimming cost V 0 bases and J 4 bases, with 16 bases left between them. Germline V gives CDR1 DFQATT, CDR2 SNEGSKA (reference sequence). The CDR3 spans 16 residues. The CDR3 sequence is CSARDQFAGKNQPQHF. The CDR3 DNA follows: TGCAGTGCTAGAGATCAGTTTGCAGGGAAAAATCAGCCCCAGCATTTT.